Sequencing of this T cell receptor (beta chain) was carried out in a study of blood T cell repertoires in COVID-19. V gave up 5 bases and J gave up 7 bases; unmatched junction bases: 8. The length of the CDR3 is 14 residues. From germline, CDR1 is SGHRS and CDR2 YFSETQ. The data were produced by immunoSEQ multiplex PCR, yet TCRdb's version contains in-frame clones alone and is incomplete. Of about 280,000 clones in the sample, about 88% were seen once. The receptor was isolated from a woman in her seventies with COVID-19, enrolled during active disease. Sequenced input: peripheral blood. This chain connects TRBV5-1 to TRBJ2-1; 8 nucleotides agree with TRBD1. CDR3 loop: CASSYGQGSNEQFF. As DNA, the CDR3 is TGCGCCAGCAGTTATGGACAGGGTTCGAATGAGCAGTTCTTC.